These T cell receptor beta chains were read from a single sample in a study of cytomegalovirus exposure and HLA in healthy donors. Assay: immunoSEQ multiplex PCR; the TCRdb copy retains only in-frame clones and omits some. The sample lists 70,000 to 100,000 clones, more than 70% occurring once. Sequenced: PBMCs. These receptors all stem from a young man in good health and CMV-seronegative. Each CDR3 is given with its conserved first and last residue. A D gene is named only where the DNA matches it firmly. Clone size is shown for a subset of rows, as once, few, many or a class of expanded clone.

d_gene,j_gene,v_gene,abundance,CDR3aa,CDR3nt
NA,TRBJ2-1,TRBV27,few,CASSYMGGSHNEQFF,TGTGCCAGCAGTTATATGGGGGGTTCCCACAATGAGCAGTTCTTC
TRBD2,TRBJ2-2,TRBV5-1,NA,CASSWGTTNTGELFF,TGCGCCAGCAGCTGGGGGACTACCAACACCGGGGAGCTGTTTTTT
NA,TRBJ1-5,TRBV7-8,NA,CASRPRGAGRPQHF,TGTGCCAGCAGACCCCGGGGGGCAGGGAGGCCCCAGCATTTT
TRBD2,TRBJ2-1,TRBV5-1,NA,CASSSLAGGPAYNEQFF,TGCGCCAGCAGCTCCCTAGCGGGGGGGCCGGCGTACAATGAGCAGTTCTTC
NA,TRBJ2-7,TRBV7-9,NA,CASTLSGGSGGNEQYF,TGTGCCAGCACCCTTAGTGGGGGGTCGGGTGGCAACGAGCAGTACTTC
NA,TRBJ1-3,TRBV29-1,NA,CSVEGNPGSSGNTIYF,TGCAGCGTTGAAGGCAATCCGGGGAGCTCTGGAAACACCATATATTTT
NA,TRBJ2-1,TRBV10-3,once,CAISLQSDIEQFF,TGTGCCATCAGTCTCCAAAGCGATATTGAGCAGTTCTTC
NA,TRBJ1-5,TRBV2,NA,CASSLNQPQHF,TGTGCCAGCAGCCTCAATCAGCCCCAGCATTTT
NA,TRBJ1-5,TRBV27,once,CASSRNSGNQPQHF,TGTGCCAGCAGTCGAAACTCCGGGAATCAGCCCCAGCATTTT
TRBD2,TRBJ2-5,TRBV7-6,NA,CASSLASGGPETQYF,TGTGCCAGCAGCTTAGCTAGCGGGGGGCCAGAGACCCAGTACTTC
TRBD2,TRBJ2-2,TRBV7-9,NA,CASSFSGLAGYGELFF,TGTGCCAGCAGCTTTTCCGGGCTAGCGGGTTACGGGGAGCTGTTTTTT
NA,TRBJ1-2,TRBV19,NA,CASEPGRANYGYTF,TGTGCCAGCGAACCGGGAAGAGCTAACTATGGCTACACCTTC
TRBD1,TRBJ1-2,TRBV2,NA,CASSEGLRTGVYTF,TGTGCCAGCAGTGAAGGATTGAGGACAGGGGTCTACACCTTC
TRBD1,TRBJ1-1,TRBV7-9,NA,CASSFWDRGRGNTEAFF,TGTGCCAGCAGCTTTTGGGACAGGGGGCGCGGGAACACTGAAGCTTTCTTT
NA,TRBJ2-1,TRBV10-1,NA,CASSRGFEQFF,TGCGCCAGCAGTAGGGGTTTCGAGCAGTTCTTC
NA,TRBJ2-7,TRBV4-1,NA,CASSQDVPTYYEQYF,TGCGCCAGCAGCCAAGATGTCCCAACTTACTACGAGCAGTACTTC
NA,TRBJ2-1,TRBV15,few,CATSRVSTREGGEQFF,TGTGCCACCAGCAGAGTATCAACTAGAGAAGGTGGTGAGCAGTTCTTC
TRBD1,TRBJ2-7,TRBV5-1,NA,CASSSTGGFYEQYF,TGCGCCAGCAGCTCCACAGGGGGATTCTACGAGCAGTACTTC
NA,TRBJ1-4,TRBV10-2,NA,CASSEVAGVINEKLFF,TGCGCCAGCAGTGAGGTCGCGGGGGTGATTAATGAAAAACTGTTTTTT
NA,TRBJ2-2,TRBV5-4,NA,CASSLELRATGELFF,TGTGCCAGCAGCTTGGAACTGCGGGCCACCGGGGAGCTGTTTTTT